The rows below give T cell receptor beta chains drawn from one sample of a study of vaccination effects on CD4 cells after COVID-19. This table comes from immunoSEQ multiplex PCR, and its TCRdb copy is limited to in-frame clones, with some not included. Of 25,000 or so clones listed, 73% were seen once; the top ten hold about 7.8%. These receptors have no identified antigens. The sample was CD4+ T cells from PBMCs cultured with SARS-CoV-2 spike peptides, taken after COVID-19 vaccination. The receptors stem from a human donor who received a COVID-19 vaccine. The CDR3 runs from the conserved cysteine through the conserved F or W. The size field is filled for only some rows; it gives once, few, many or a size class.

clone_size: .; j_call: TRBJ2-7; v_call: TRBV7-9; cdr3_aa: CASRPDLVASYEQYF
clone_size: .; j_call: TRBJ1-6; v_call: TRBV27; cdr3_aa: CASRVPGTANSPLHF
clone_size: few; j_call: TRBJ1-1; v_call: TRBV20-1; cdr3_aa: CSASSGDRGRGAFF
clone_size: few; j_call: TRBJ2-2; v_call: TRBV12-3/TRBV12-4; cdr3_aa: CASSFVGGELFF
clone_size: .; j_call: TRBJ2-2; v_call: TRBV4-1; cdr3_aa: CASSQDRTRQLIRELFF
clone_size: .; j_call: TRBJ2-5; v_call: TRBV18; cdr3_aa: CASSPLVAETQYF
clone_size: .; j_call: TRBJ2-3; v_call: TRBV5-4; cdr3_aa: CASSRPSGPSTDTQYF
clone_size: .; j_call: TRBJ1-1; v_call: TRBV18; cdr3_aa: CASFRGGGGNTEAFF
clone_size: .; j_call: TRBJ1-1; v_call: TRBV7-7; cdr3_aa: CASSRGQGTEAFF
clone_size: few; j_call: TRBJ1-1; v_call: TRBV19; cdr3_aa: CASVGQGRNTEAFF
clone_size: .; j_call: TRBJ1-1; v_call: TRBV18; cdr3_aa: CASSRLGNTEAFF
clone_size: .; j_call: TRBJ2-2; v_call: TRBV11-3; cdr3_aa: CASSLDQSGSGVTGELFF
clone_size: few; j_call: TRBJ2-1; v_call: TRBV19; cdr3_aa: CASSRDVEQFF
clone_size: .; j_call: TRBJ2-7; v_call: TRBV24-1; cdr3_aa: CATSKDSYEQYF
clone_size: few; j_call: TRBJ1-1; v_call: TRBV20-1; cdr3_aa: CSASKGLGGGTEAFF
clone_size: few; j_call: TRBJ1-3; v_call: TRBV3-1/TRBV3-2; cdr3_aa: CASSQGGISGNTIYF
clone_size: .; j_call: TRBJ1-2; v_call: TRBV6-5; cdr3_aa: CASVFQTFNYGYTF
clone_size: .; j_call: TRBJ1-2; v_call: TRBV19; cdr3_aa: CASSIRGGEYGYTF
clone_size: .; j_call: TRBJ2-2; v_call: TRBV15; cdr3_aa: CATSREEGSLALNTGELFF
clone_size: .; j_call: TRBJ1-2; v_call: TRBV30; cdr3_aa: CAWSVSQNYGYTF
clone_size: .; j_call: TRBJ1-5; v_call: TRBV12-3/TRBV12-4; cdr3_aa: CASTLEDQPQHF
clone_size: .; j_call: TRBJ2-2; v_call: TRBV29-1; cdr3_aa: CTIGPGTDTGELFF
clone_size: once; j_call: TRBJ2-5; v_call: TRBV4-1; cdr3_aa: CASSQGGTAQETQYF
clone_size: .; j_call: TRBJ1-1; v_call: TRBV5-6; cdr3_aa: CASSLAGGTRTEAFF
clone_size: .; j_call: TRBJ2-7; v_call: TRBV5-4; cdr3_aa: CASSLGGTATIFYEQYF
clone_size: once; j_call: TRBJ1-2; v_call: TRBV19; cdr3_aa: CASSISLSPGLSDGYTF
clone_size: medium-sized; j_call: TRBJ1-2; v_call: TRBV6-2/TRBV6-3; cdr3_aa: CASSRRGQGIDGYTF
clone_size: .; j_call: TRBJ2-1; v_call: TRBV29-1; cdr3_aa: CSVSVKGSYNEQFF
clone_size: few; j_call: TRBJ1-1; v_call: TRBV5-6; cdr3_aa: CASSLIGGENTEAFF
clone_size: .; j_call: TRBJ1-3; v_call: TRBV7-2; cdr3_aa: CASSFRGRRNTIYF
clone_size: .; j_call: TRBJ2-1; v_call: TRBV9; cdr3_aa: CASSVGRAGEQFF
clone_size: few; j_call: TRBJ1-6; v_call: TRBV6-5; cdr3_aa: CATQGWDRESPLHF
clone_size: .; j_call: TRBJ2-7; v_call: TRBV6-5; cdr3_aa: CASGWGPTEQYF
clone_size: .; j_call: TRBJ1-1; v_call: TRBV20-1; cdr3_aa: CSASRGLMNTEAFF
clone_size: .; j_call: TRBJ1-6; v_call: TRBV10-2; cdr3_aa: CASSEDYNSPLHF
clone_size: .; j_call: TRBJ2-5; v_call: TRBV10-2; cdr3_aa: CASSEFGETQYF
clone_size: .; j_call: TRBJ2-1; v_call: TRBV11-2; cdr3_aa: CASSFATSSDEQFF
clone_size: .; j_call: TRBJ2-7; v_call: TRBV6-2/TRBV6-3; cdr3_aa: CASSYPGQWTYEQYF
clone_size: .; j_call: TRBJ2-1; v_call: TRBV6-2/TRBV6-3; cdr3_aa: CASSGERDRFFF
clone_size: .; j_call: TRBJ2-3; v_call: TRBV5-1; cdr3_aa: CASSEGFGTDTQYF
clone_size: .; j_call: TRBJ2-4; v_call: TRBV11-2; cdr3_aa: CASRPTGTRIGVAKNIQYF